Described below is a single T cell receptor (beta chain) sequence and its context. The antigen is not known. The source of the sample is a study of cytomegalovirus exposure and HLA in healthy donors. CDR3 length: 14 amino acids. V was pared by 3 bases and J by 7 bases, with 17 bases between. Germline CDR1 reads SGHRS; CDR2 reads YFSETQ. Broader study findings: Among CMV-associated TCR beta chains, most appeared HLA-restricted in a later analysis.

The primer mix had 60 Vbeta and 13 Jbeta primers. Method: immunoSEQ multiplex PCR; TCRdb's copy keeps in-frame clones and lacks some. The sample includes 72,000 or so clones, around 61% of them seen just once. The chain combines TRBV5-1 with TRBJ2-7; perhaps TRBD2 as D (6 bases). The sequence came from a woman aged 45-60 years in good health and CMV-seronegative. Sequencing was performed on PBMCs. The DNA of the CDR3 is TGCGCCAGCAGCTCGCAACCCGGAAGCGGGGAGCAGTACTTC. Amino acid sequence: CASSSQPGSGEQYF.